This TCR beta chain originates from a study of T-cell reconstitution after alpha-beta-depleted transplantation in children. The TCRbeta library was prepared with unique molecular identifiers. TCRdb reprocessed the PCR reads via MiXCR and lists one record per CDR3 protein. This sample yields over 400,000 distinct CDR3 sequences, of which approximately 12% are seen a single time; roughly 5.4% belongs to the top ten. This CDR3 region has 15 residues. Germline CDR1 reads SGHNT; CDR2 reads YENEEA. Trimming took 6 bases from V and 4 from J; bases not matched to a gene: 8. This chain uses TRBV11-3 with TRBJ2-1; TRBD2 matches at 8 bases. The clonotype comes from a human donor who donated a stem cell graft to a child with combined immunodeficiency. Specimen: PBMCs from the stem cell graft donor, collected from the stem cell graft. The CDR3 protein is CASSYRLALYNEQFF. In DNA form, the CDR3 reads TGTGCCAGCAGTTACCGACTAGCGCTGTACAATGAGCAGTTCTTC.